This passage covers 21 T cell receptor beta chains from one sample sequenced in a study of cytomegalovirus exposure and HLA in healthy donors. TCRdb's copy holds only in-frame clones and misses some; the assay was immunoSEQ multiplex PCR. The sample lists about 140,000 clones; 86% were seen once. The sample taken for sequencing was PBMCs. Source of these receptors: a man younger than 30 in good health and CMV-seronegative.

The CDR3 loop is CASSPILGQGLYNEQFF. The CDR3 DNA is TGCGCCAGCAGTCCAATATTGGGACAGGGCCTTTACAATGAGCAGTTCTTC. The chain has TRBV5-1 and TRBJ2-1; 9 bases are a match to TRBD1. J was trimmed by 4 bases and V by 5 bases; bases with no gene match: 13. This CDR3 is 17 amino acids long. Germline V CDR1 and CDR2: SGHRS, YFSETQ.

The rearrangement joins TRBV9 to TRBJ2-7, with TRBD1 as a possible D gene (5 bases). V was clipped by 0 bases and J by 4 bases, with 17 bases between them. From germline, CDR1 is SGDLS and CDR2 YYNGEE. This CDR3 region has 16 residues. The CDR3 spells CASSVGLVAGQYEQYF. The CDR3 region has the DNA TGTGCCAGCAGCGTAGGGCTCGTCGCAGGGCAGTACGAGCAGTACTTC.

The gene calls are TRBV9 and TRBJ2-5, with D tentatively TRBD1 (5 bases). Germline V gene lookup returns CDR1 SGDLS and CDR2 YYNGEE. V lost 0 bases and J 4 bases, leaving 7 bases between the germline ends. CDR3 length: 13 residues. CDR3 nucleotides: TGTGCCAGCAGCGTAGGGGGCACAGAGACCCAGTACTTC. It encodes CASSVGGTETQYF.

CDR3 amino acids: CASSPGTALYEQYF. CDR3 nucleotides: TGTGCCAGCTCACCGGGGACAGCTCTTTACGAGCAGTACTTC. V usage is TRBV18 and J usage is TRBJ2-7; 7 bases are a match to TRBD1. Trimming cost V 3 bases and J 4 bases; bases outside gene matches: 6. This CDR3 contains 14 residues. Germline loops: CDR1 KGHSH, CDR2 LQKENI.

The rearrangement joins TRBV5-6 to TRBJ1-1; 12 positions match TRBD1. The CDR3 has 16 residues. Germline loops: CDR1 SGHDT, CDR2 YYEEEE. V was pared by 2 bases and J by 1 base, with 3 bases of the junction left unmatched. The CDR3 is CASSFRDRGPNTEAFF. CDR3 DNA sequence: TGTGCCAGCAGCTTCCGGGACAGGGGGCCGAACACTGAAGCTTTCTTT. Based on the CDR3 plus reference TRBV5-6 and TRBJ1-1, the full variable domain is DAGVTQSPTHLIKTRGQQVTLRCSPKSGHDTVSWYQQALGQGPQFIFQYYEEEERQRGNFPDRFSGHQFPNYSSELNVNALLLGDSALYLCASSFRDRGPNTEAFFGQGTRLTVV.

This clone was detected only once. The chain combines TRBV7-9 with TRBJ2-7; 11 positions agree with TRBD2. The length of the CDR3 is 13 residues. From germline, CDR1 is SEHNR and CDR2 FQNEAQ (reference sequence). Unmatched junction bases numbered 5, after V lost 7 bases and J lost 6 bases. The CDR3 nucleotides are TGTGCCAGCACTGGCCTAGCGGGAGGCGAGCAGTACTTC. Its translation is CASTGLAGGEQYF.

This clone was detected only once. This chain links TRBV15 with TRBJ1-6; D gene unclear. V gave up 1 base and J gave up 6 bases, with 10 bases separating them. Per the germline V gene, CDR1 is LNHNV and CDR2 is YYDKDF (reference sequence). CDR3 length equals 15 residues. This CDR3 reads CATSRGRVSNSPLHF. The DNA for the CDR3 is TGTGCCACCAGCAGAGGGAGGGTATCTAATTCACCCCTCCACTTT.

The CDR3 nucleotides are TGTGCCAGCAGCTTAGGTCAGGGGGGCACCGGGGAGCTGTTTTTT. Protein product: CASSLGQGGTGELFF. The chain has TRBV13 and TRBJ2-2; maybe TRBD1 (7 bases). This CDR3 contains 15 residues. CDR1 is PRHDT and CDR2 is FYEKMQ in the germline V gene (reference sequence). The V end was cut by 0 bases, the J end by 4 bases, with 9 bases between.

The V call is TRBV7-9, the J call TRBJ1-1; 7 nucleotides line up with TRBD1. Germline V gives CDR1 SEHNR, CDR2 FQNEAQ (reference sequence). The trim removed 2 bases at V and 5 bases at J, leaving 8 bases unmatched. The CDR3 is 15 amino acids. CDR3 bases: TGTGCCAGCAGCTTACCGGCAGGGGGTAATACTGAAGCTTTCTTT. This gives the protein CASSLPAGGNTEAFF.

The chain is built from TRBV6-5 and TRBJ1-1, with D perhaps matching TRBD1 (6 bases). The CDR3 length is 13 residues. The V end lost 4 bases, the J end lost 5 bases, and 11 bases lay between the germline ends. Germline V gene sequence: CDR1 MNHEY, CDR2 SVGAGI. The CDR3 reads CASSLGALTEAFF. In DNA, the CDR3 is TGTGCCAGCAGTTTGGGGGCGCTGACTGAAGCTTTCTTT.

This chain links TRBV5-8 with TRBJ2-1, with 9 bases identical to TRBD2. The CDR3 length is 14 residues. Germline V gene data show CDR1 as SGHTS and CDR2 as YDEGEE. The junction had 4 bases not matched to a gene; V was cut back by 6 bases and J by 3 bases. The CDR3 nucleotides read TGTGCCAGCAACCTAGCGGGACTCTACAATGAGCAGTTCTTC. Its protein product is CASNLAGLYNEQFF.

The rearrangement joins TRBV30 to TRBJ2-7, with TRBD1 matching 9 bases. The trim removed 5 bases at V and 3 bases at J, leaving 8 bases unmatched. CDR3 length: 14 amino acids. Germline V lookup: CDR1 GTSNPN, CDR2 SVGIG (reference sequence). CDR3 DNA: TGTGCCTGGGGAGGGACAGGGCTTCTCTACGAGCAGTACTTC. Amino acids: CAWGGTGLLYEQYF.

The rearrangement uses TRBV5-1 and TRBJ2-2; 10 bases map to TRBD2. CDR1 SGHRS and CDR2 YFSETQ come from the germline V gene. CDR3 length equals 17 residues. The J segment lost 0 bases and the V segment lost 6 bases, leaving 8 bases of the junction unmatched. The CDR3 loop reads CASTPPGLATNTGELFF. CDR3 sequence (DNA): TGCGCCAGCACCCCCCCGGGACTAGCGACGAACACCGGGGAGCTGTTTTTT.

This chain joins TRBV4-1 and TRBJ2-1, with 7 bases that match TRBD1. The germline V gene encodes CDR1 MGHRA and CDR2 YSYEKL. V trimming: 1 base; J trimming: 7 bases; junction bases outside the gene matches: 19. CDR3 length: 19 amino acids. CDR3 loop: CASSQAYHIQGRLGNEQFF. The CDR3 DNA follows: TGCGCCAGCAGCCAAGCCTACCACATACAGGGGCGGCTGGGGAATGAGCAGTTCTTC.

The chain has TRBV2 and TRBJ2-7; 7 bases are shared with TRBD2. Germline CDR1 and CDR2: SNHLY and FYNNEI. The CDR3 runs 16 residues. V trimming: 6 bases; J trimming: 0 bases; junction bases outside the gene matches: 11. The CDR3 protein is CASRQSLARSSYEQYF. In DNA, the CDR3 is TGTGCCAGCAGACAATCACTAGCGAGGAGCTCCTACGAGCAGTACTTC.

This rearrangement joins TRBV28 to TRBJ1-5, with TRBD1 matching 10 bases. The length of the CDR3 is 16 residues. Per the germline V gene, CDR1 is MDHEN and CDR2 is SYDVKM. V trimming: 4 bases; J trimming: 4 bases; junction bases outside the gene matches: 7. The CDR3 here is CASSYQTGGDNQPQHF. The CDR3 DNA follows: TGTGCCAGCAGTTACCAGACAGGGGGCGATAATCAGCCCCAGCATTTT.

This clone was recorded only once. The chain recombines TRBV10-3 with TRBJ2-3; weak D call: TRBD2 (7 bases). There are 12 residues in the CDR3. Germline V gives CDR1 ENHRY, CDR2 SYGVKD. Trimming left V 8 bases short and J 5 bases short, with 11 bases between. DNA for the CDR3: TGTGCCATCGGGGGGGGGCAAGATACGCAGTATTTT. It translates to CAIGGGQDTQYF.

The rearrangement uses TRBV5-1 and TRBJ2-7; possible D gene TRBD1, 6 bases. Germline loops: CDR1 SGHRS, CDR2 YFSETQ. The CDR3 contains 16 residues. Trimming took off 4 bases at V and 2 bases at J, with 19 bases between the two ends. The CDR3 protein is CASSVRRYTGTYEQYF. The DNA of the CDR3 is TGCGCCAGCAGCGTGAGACGGTATACAGGGACCTACGAGCAGTACTTC.

V is TRBV19 and J is TRBJ2-2; a possible D gene is TRBD2 (5 bases). This CDR3 contains 14 residues. V dropped 2 bases and J dropped 4 bases, with 8 bases sitting between them. Germline assignment: CDR1 LNHDA and CDR2 SQIVND (reference sequence). The CDR3 DNA is TGTGCCAGTAGTATACCCGGGATCACCGGGGAGCTGTTTTTT. Protein sequence: CASSIPGITGELFF.

The sample holds a few counts of this clone. The chain joins TRBV6-5 to TRBJ1-4; D is ambiguous. Germline V CDR1 and CDR2: MNHEY, SVGAGI. V gave up 6 bases and J gave up 5 bases, with 10 bases separating them. This CDR3 is 13 amino acids long. CDR3 protein: CASSPTLNEKLFF. In DNA form, the CDR3 reads TGTGCCAGCAGCCCGACACTCAATGAAAAACTGTTTTTT.

As for this clone: Being one base from a much bigger clone, this may be a read error. This chain links TRBV28 with TRBJ1-2; 12 nucleotides match TRBD1. Germline V gene sequence: CDR1 MDHEN, CDR2 SYDVKM. The CDR3 contains 13 residues. J was trimmed by 8 bases and V by 5 bases; bases with no gene match: 3. The CDR3 nucleotides are TGTGCCAGCAGTGACGGGACAGGGGGCGGCTACACCTTC. This gives the protein CASSDGTGGGYTF.